These 8 T cell receptor beta chains were all obtained from the same sample, sequenced in a study of CD8 T cells in Susac syndrome. RNA in amounts of roughly 0.5 to 1 ug was reverse transcribed with random hexamers. TCRdb called the immunoSEQ multiplex PCR reads again in MiXCR, with one record for every CDR3 protein. The sample includes roughly 250,000 distinct CDR3 sequences, 90% to 96% of them seen just once. The sequenced sample was CD4+ T cells from PBMCs. These receptors were obtained from a human donor with Susac syndrome.

The chain carries TRBV30 and TRBJ1-1, with no clear D. Trimming stripped 6 bases from V and 3 bases from J, with 11 bases between. CDR3 length equals 12 residues. Germline values: CDR1 GTSNPN, CDR2 SVGIG (reference sequence). CDR3 in DNA: TGTGCCTGCCACCAGGAGCACACTGAAGCTTTCTTT. Translated, it gives CACHQEHTEAFF.

The chain links TRBV28 to TRBJ2-3; D is uncertain. Germline assignment: CDR1 MDHEN and CDR2 SYDVKM. Trimming shortened V by 2 bases and J by 7 bases, and 16 bases separated the two germline ends. This CDR3 contains 15 residues. As DNA, the CDR3 is TGTGCCAGCAGTTTAAGTGCAGCTGGCAGTTATACGCAGTATTTT. This encodes CASSLSAAGSYTQYF.

V gene TRBV28 combines with J gene TRBJ2-4; perhaps TRBD2 as D (6 bases). CDR3 length: 16 residues. The V end lost 8 bases, the J end lost 6 bases, and 23 bases lay between the germline ends. In germline, CDR1 is MDHEN, CDR2 SYDVKM. Here the CDR3 DNA reads TGTGCCAGCGGGCCTTCGCGGGCGGGGTGGGGAAACATTCAGTACTTC. Its protein is CASGPSRAGWGNIQYF. Supplemented by reference TRBV28 and TRBJ2-4, the full variable domain reads DVKVTQSSRYLVKRTGEKVFLECVQDMDHENMFWYRQDPGLGLRLIYFSYDVKMKEKGDIPEGYSVSREKKERFSLILESASTNQTSMYLCASGPSRAGWGNIQYFGAGTRLSVL.

The table lists this clonotype with a count of one. CDR3 sequence: CAWRYSMRNTEAFF. The CDR3 DNA reads TGTGCCTGGAGGTACTCTATGCGGAACACTGAAGCTTTCTTT. This chain uses TRBV30 with TRBJ1-1; D not certain. The germline V gene has CDR1 GTSNPN and CDR2 SVGIG (reference sequence). The length of the CDR3 is 14 residues. V was shortened by 3 bases and J by 1 base, with 12 bases between the two germline ends.

This chain joins TRBV20-1 and TRBJ1-2; TRBD1 might be the D (5 bases). Trimming left V 3 bases short and J 3 bases short, with 11 bases between. The CDR3 consists of 13 residues. The germline V gene encodes CDR1 DFQATT and CDR2 SNEGSKA (reference sequence). CDR3 amino acids: CSASTSGHYGYTF. CDR3 sequence (DNA): TGCAGTGCTAGTACGTCGGGGCACTATGGCTACACCTTC.

The CDR3 bases are TGTGCCAGCAGCATGGACAGGGGGAAGACCTACAATGAGCAGTTCTTC. Protein sequence: CASSMDRGKTYNEQFF. The chain joins TRBV2 to TRBJ2-1, with TRBD1 matching 10 bases. The J segment lost 2 bases and the V segment lost 6 bases, leaving 7 bases of the junction unmatched. Germline assignment: CDR1 SNHLY and CDR2 FYNNEI. This CDR3 comprises 16 residues.

The chain carries TRBV6-4 and TRBJ1-5; D ambiguous. Trimming left V 4 bases short and J 1 base short, with 5 bases between. The CDR3 totals 13 residues. Germline assignment: CDR1 MRHNA and CDR2 SNTAGT. The DNA for the CDR3 is TGTGCCAGCAGTGTTCAGAGCAATCAGCCCCAGCATTTT. Protein product: CASSVQSNQPQHF.

The chain joins TRBV20-1 to TRBJ1-1; possibly TRBD1 for D (5 bases). CDR1 and CDR2 from the germline V gene are DFQATT and SNEGSKA (reference sequence). CDR3 length: 12 residues. Trimming took off 6 bases at V and 5 bases at J, with 13 bases between the two ends. The CDR3 here is CSAGGASTEAFF. As DNA, the CDR3 is TGCAGTGCAGGAGGGGCTAGTACTGAAGCTTTCTTT.